What follows describes a single TCR beta chain. The method was immunoSEQ multiplex PCR; TCRdb's version includes in-frame clones alone and lacks a portion of them. This table has roughly 73,000 clones, 90% to 95% appearing once. The data are from a study of technical replicates of blood from a few donors. The CDR3 is 18 residues long. The ends lost 1 base at V and 5 bases at J; junction bases unmatched: 17. CDR1 is SGHRS, CDR2 YFSETQ, per germline. This TCR derives from a human donor in good health. Sequenced input: T cells isolated from PBMCs. The chain carries TRBV5-1 and TRBJ1-1, with 7 bases lining up with TRBD1. The CDR3 protein is CASSLTGQLAGLGTEAFF. CDR3 DNA: TGCGCCAGCAGCTTGACGGGACAGCTCGCAGGGCTTGGGACTGAAGCTTTCTTT.